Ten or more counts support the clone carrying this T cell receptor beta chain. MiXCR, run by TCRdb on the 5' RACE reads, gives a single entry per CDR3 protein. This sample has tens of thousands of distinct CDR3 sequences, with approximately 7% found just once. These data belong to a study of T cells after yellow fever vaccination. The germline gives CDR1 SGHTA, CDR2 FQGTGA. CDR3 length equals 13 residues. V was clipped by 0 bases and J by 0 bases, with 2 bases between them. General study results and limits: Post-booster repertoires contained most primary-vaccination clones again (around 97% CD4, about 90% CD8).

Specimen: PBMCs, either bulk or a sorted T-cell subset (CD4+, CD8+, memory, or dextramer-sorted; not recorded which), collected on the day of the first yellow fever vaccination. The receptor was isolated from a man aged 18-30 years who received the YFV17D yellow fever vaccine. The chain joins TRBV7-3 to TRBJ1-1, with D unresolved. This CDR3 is CASSLTLNTEAFF. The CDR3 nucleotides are TGTGCCAGCAGCTTAACGTTGAACACTGAAGCTTTCTTT. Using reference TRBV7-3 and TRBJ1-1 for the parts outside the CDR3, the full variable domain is GAGVSQTPSNKVTEKGKYVELRCDPISGHTALYWYRQSLGQGPEFLIYFQGTGAADDSGLPNDRFFAVRPEGSVSTLKIQRTERGDSAVYLCASSLTLNTEAFFGQGTRLTVV.